This T cell receptor beta chain is drawn from a study of T cell changes during pregnancy in multiple sclerosis. The data were produced by immunoSEQ multiplex PCR, yet TCRdb's version contains in-frame clones alone and is incomplete. The sample lists around 100,000 clones, about 90% occurring once. The germline gives CDR1 MNHEY, CDR2 SVGAGI. V was clipped by 4 bases and J by 1 base, with 13 bases between them. The CDR3 totals 15 residues. The chain recombines TRBV6-5 with TRBJ1-1; no definite D call. Sequenced here: peripheral blood, sampled after pregnancy. This sequence was found in a female donor with multiple sclerosis, enrolled in a pregnancy study. The CDR3 loop is CASSSRASGNTEAFF. Here the CDR3 DNA reads TGTGCCAGCAGTTCGAGGGCGTCCGGGAACACTGAAGCTTTCTTT.